This TCR beta chain is drawn from a study of blood T cell repertoires in COVID-19. Overall study: Donors in the United States, Italy and Spain gave samples during acute or convalescent COVID-19. Sources were T cells, B-cell-depleted T cells, or PBMCs; the material itself was cDNA or gDNA.

Per the authors' pipeline: The authors estimated nucleated cell counts from reference gene primer amplification. This table comes from immunoSEQ multiplex PCR, and its TCRdb copy is limited to in-frame clones, with some not included. The V and J calls and clone size were taken over from that table, and D and trimming were inferred from the DNA. The sample lists 200,000 to 300,000 clones; approximately 84% were seen once. V dropped 0 bases and J dropped 2 bases, with 11 bases sitting between them. The CDR3 has 15 residues. Per germline, CDR1 MNHEY and CDR2 SMNVEV (reference sequence). The TCR comes from a man in his fifties or sixties with acute or convalescent COVID-19. Sequenced input: peripheral blood. The V and J genes are TRBV27 and TRBJ2-7; D remains unclear. The CDR3 here is CASSLSPYLPYEQYF. The CDR3 DNA sequence: TGTGCCAGCAGTTTATCCCCCTACCTGCCCTACGAGCAGTACTTC.